Each of the 10 T cell receptor beta chains below was sequenced from the same sample in a study of blood T cell repertoires in COVID-19. The method was immunoSEQ multiplex PCR; TCRdb's version includes in-frame clones alone and lacks a portion of them. Here the sample spans around 200,000 clones, 70% to 90% being singletons. What was sequenced was peripheral blood. Receptor source: a woman of 80 years or more with acute or convalescent COVID-19.

The chain joins TRBV7-2 to TRBJ2-7; 11 bases agree with TRBD2. V lost 2 bases and J lost 7; bases outside the gene matches: 10. Germline CDR1 is SGHTA and CDR2 is FQGNSA. The CDR3 has 16 amino acids. The CDR3 DNA reads as TGTGCCAGCAGCTTACCTCGGGGTAGCGGGGGGGGAGAGCAGTACTTC. Translating it yields CASSLPRGSGGGEQYF.

The chain carries TRBV18 and TRBJ1-1; 7 bases map to TRBD1. The CDR3 is 12 amino acids. In germline, CDR1 is KGHSH, CDR2 LQKENI. V dropped 4 bases and J dropped 8; count of bases not matched to a gene: 4. CDR3 region: CASSLGTAEAFF. DNA of the CDR3: TGTGCCAGCTCACTAGGGACAGCGGAAGCTTTCTTT. The variable domain in full, with the rest retrieved from reference TRBV18 and TRBJ1-1, is NAGVMQNPRHLVRRRGQEARLRCSPMKGHSHVYWYRQLPEEGLKFMVYLQKENIIDESGMPKERFSAEFPKEGPSILRIQQVVRGDSAAYFCASSLGTAEAFFGQGTRLTVV.

The CDR3 coding sequence is TGTGCCAGCAGTTACATCGAGGCGACTAATGAAAAACTGTTTTTT. Encoded protein: CASSYIEATNEKLFF. V gene TRBV6-6 combines with J gene TRBJ1-4, with D unclear. V lost 2 bases and J lost 2, with 9 bases in between. The CDR3 length is 15 residues. Germline values: CDR1 MNHNY, CDR2 SVGAGI (reference sequence).

This clone has more than one count but fewer than ten. The chain joins TRBV5-1 to TRBJ2-7, with TRBD2 as a possible D gene (5 bases). Looked up from germline, CDR1 is SGHRS and CDR2 is YFSETQ. This CDR3 has 14 amino acids. V lost 2 bases to trimming and J lost 0 bases, with 9 bases between them. CDR3: CASSFPGSSYEQYF. The CDR3 DNA is TGCGCCAGCAGCTTCCCGGGAAGCTCCTACGAGCAGTACTTC. The full variable domain, completed using reference TRBV5-1 and TRBJ2-7, is KAGVTQTPRYLIKTRGQQVTLSCSPISGHRSVSWYQQTPGQGLQFLFEYFSETQRNKGNFPGRFSGRQFSNSRSEMNVSTLELGDSALYLCASSFPGSSYEQYFGPGTRLTVT.

The J gene is TRBJ1-4, the V gene TRBV5-1, with TRBD1 as a possible D gene (5 bases). The germline V gene has CDR1 SGHRS and CDR2 YFSETQ. Deletions cut 1 base from V and 8 bases from J, with 15 bases between. The CDR3 covers 15 residues. The CDR3 region has the DNA TGCGCCAGCAGCTTGATGGTGGGACTTACAGAAAAACTGTTTTTT. This translates into CASSLMVGLTEKLFF. The full variable domain, its missing parts supplied by reference TRBV5-1 and TRBJ1-4, is KAGVTQTPRYLIKTRGQQVTLSCSPISGHRSVSWYQQTPGQGLQFLFEYFSETQRNKGNFPGRFSGRQFSNSRSEMNVSTLELGDSALYLCASSLMVGLTEKLFFGSGTQLSVL.

This rearrangement joins TRBV18 to TRBJ1-3; D may be TRBD1 (5 bases). Trimming left V 2 bases short and J 0 bases short, with 14 bases between. Germline CDR1 reads KGHSH; CDR2 reads LQKENI. CDR3 length: 17 residues. The CDR3 region is CASSPSSPGLSGNTIYF. Written as DNA, the CDR3 is TGTGCCAGCTCACCAAGTTCTCCAGGGCTCTCTGGAAACACCATATATTTT.

This chain joins TRBV28 and TRBJ1-2; 11 nucleotides agree with TRBD1. V gave up 8 bases and J gave up 4 bases; unmatched junction bases: 3. Germline V lookup: CDR1 MDHEN, CDR2 SYDVKM. The CDR3 length is 13 residues. The CDR3 nucleotides read TGTGCCAGCGGGGACAGGGGGTCCTATGGCTACACCTTC. This gives the protein CASGDRGSYGYTF.

The V call is TRBV28, the J call TRBJ1-1, with D unclear. V dropped 8 bases and J dropped 1 base, with 17 bases sitting between them. The CDR3 has 15 residues. CDR1 is MDHEN, CDR2 SYDVKM, per germline. CDR3 in DNA: TGTGCCAGCCTTACTACTCATAGTGGGAACACTGAAGCTTTCTTT. Translated, it gives CASLTTHSGNTEAFF.

The chain employs TRBV3-1 (or the pseudogene TRBV3-2) and TRBJ1-1, with TRBD1 matching over 8 bases. The CDR3 spans 14 residues. V was pared by 6 bases and J by 3 bases, with 6 bases of the junction left unmatched. Germline V lookup: CDR1 LGHDT, CDR2 YNNKEL (reference sequence). CDR3 sequence: CASSNGQGHTEAFF. CDR3 sequence (DNA): TGTGCCAGCAGTAACGGACAGGGACACACTGAAGCTTTCTTT.

The V and J genes are TRBV6-5 and TRBJ2-7; 9 bases agree with TRBD1. CDR1 and CDR2 (germline): MNHEY, SVGAGI. CDR3 length: 12 residues. After removal of 9 bases from V and 4 bases from J, the junction contained 4 bases not matched to a gene. In nucleotides, the CDR3 is TGTGCCAGTATGGGACAGGGATACGAGCAGTACTTC. Protein: CASMGQGYEQYF.